This TCR beta chain derives from a study of T cell responses to AZD1222 COVID-19 vaccine. The study's findings and limits: At baseline, just 5 or 6 AZD1222 recipients tested seropositive.

V dropped 9 bases and J dropped 10; count of bases not matched to a gene: 8. This CDR3 comprises 13 residues. Germline V gives CDR1 LNHDA, CDR2 SQIVND (reference sequence). Concerning this clone itself: No antigen is known for it.

TCRdb keeps only in-frame clones here, not all; method: immunoSEQ multiplex PCR. Of 90,000 to 120,000 clones in the sample, approximately 90% were seen once. The source was peripheral blood, collected on day 0 of MenACWY control vaccination. The chain joins TRBV19 to TRBJ1-6, with 8 bases aligning to TRBD1. The TCR sequence derives from an adult in good health. CDR3 residues: CASNQGAKSPLHF. The CDR3 region has the DNA TGTGCCAGCAATCAGGGGGCCAAGTCACCCCTCCACTTT.